The source of this TCR beta chain is a study of Ad26.COV2.S vaccination and SARS-CoV-2 variants. Profiled with immunoSEQ multiplex PCR; TCRdb holds only in-frame clones, not every one. The sample contains 350,000 to 500,000 clones, about 92% of which appear only once. Treatment of the sample: about 20 received Ad26.COV2.S at low or high dose, single or two shots; roughly five received placebo; per-sample allocation not given. On day 63 after the first injection, vaccine and placebo recipients gave samples. Donor was an adult aged 18-55 years in Boston. General study points: Substantial post-vaccination breadth of spike-specific CD8+ and CD4+ T cell responses was reported. Those who received vaccine or placebo ended up with similar non-spike TCR breadth.

About this clone itself: Its target is unknown.

CDR3 length equals 15 residues. Per germline, CDR1 MDHEN and CDR2 SYDVKM. The J segment lost 2 bases and the V segment lost 5 bases, leaving 9 bases of the junction unmatched. The receptor was derived from a person between 18 and 65 years old who received the Ad26.COV2.S COVID-19 vaccine or a placebo. This specimen consisted of peripheral blood, obtained in a trial of Ad26.COV2.S vaccine versus placebo. The rearrangement links TRBV28 to TRBJ2-7; 7 nucleotides align to TRBD2. The CDR3 nucleotides read TGTGCCAGCAGTCAAATACCGGGGGGTACCTACGAGCAGTACTTC. The encoded protein is CASSQIPGGTYEQYF.